This T cell receptor (beta chain) was recorded in a study of cytomegalovirus exposure and HLA in healthy donors. As for the study in general: Among the approximately 400 genotyped donors, around 81% were placed in the Caucasian-associated ancestry cluster. Overall study results and limits: Likely technical artifact: a cluster of highly shared sequence variants. Evidence from a later analysis indicated that most CMV-associated TCR beta chains looked HLA-restricted. Researchers reportedly found TCR beta sequences accurately predicted most subjects' HLA-A and HLA-B alleles.

The V gene's germline CDR1 is MNHNS and CDR2 SASEGT. V dropped 10 bases and J dropped 6 bases, with 16 bases sitting between them. This CDR3 is 13 amino acids long. Primers: 60 Vbeta forward and 13 Jbeta reverse. Only in-frame clones appear in the TCRdb table, and some are missing; sequencing was by immunoSEQ multiplex PCR. The repertoire includes more than 150,000 clones, 76% of them detected once, and about 1.6% sits in the top ten. Regarding this clone: Its target is unknown.

Sequenced sample: PBMCs. The origin of this receptor is a young man in good health and CMV-seronegative. The V and J genes are TRBV6-1 and TRBJ1-5, with D possibly being TRBD1 (6 bases). The CDR3 DNA is TGTGCCACACAGGGTTCCAATCTTCAGCCCCAGCATTTT. This encodes CATQGSNLQPQHF.